The 12 T cell receptor beta chains presented below share a single source sample, sequenced in a study of blood T cell repertoires in COVID-19. Only in-frame clones appear in the TCRdb table, and some are missing; sequencing was by immunoSEQ multiplex PCR. Among fewer than 300,000 clones listed, approximately 89% were seen once. Specimen: peripheral blood. Every receptor here comes from a young woman with COVID-19, enrolled during active disease.

The V gene is TRBV5-1, the J gene TRBJ2-7, with 12 nucleotides matching TRBD1. After removal of 5 bases from V and 2 bases from J, the junction contained 17 bases not matched to a gene. Germline V gene sequence: CDR1 SGHRS, CDR2 YFSETQ. The CDR3 spans 19 residues. DNA for the CDR3: TGCGCCAGCAGTGTTAATTACGGGACAGGGGGCCTAGATACCTACGAGCAGTACTTC. Amino acids: CASSVNYGTGGLDTYEQYF.

The chain links TRBV5-1 to TRBJ1-4; D gene unclear. CDR3 length equals 15 residues. CDR1 and CDR2 from the germline V gene are SGHRS and YFSETQ. Between the trimmed V and J ends, which lost 0 bases and 4 bases, there was a span of 10 bases. The CDR3 loop reads CASSLATGINEKLFF. The DNA of the CDR3 is TGCGCCAGCAGCTTGGCCACGGGGATTAATGAAAAACTGTTTTTT.

The rearrangement links TRBV6-2 or TRBV6-3 to TRBJ1-1; D perhaps matches TRBD1 (6 bases). V lost 6 bases and J lost 2, with 10 bases in between. This CDR3 contains 13 residues. Looked up from germline, CDR1 is MNHEY and CDR2 is SVGEGT. DNA for the CDR3: TGTGCCAGCAGCGGACAGTCTAACACTGAAGCTTTCTTT. Residues: CASSGQSNTEAFF.

The chain recombines TRBV7-8 with TRBJ1-1; TRBD1 matches at 12 bases. Unmatched junction bases numbered 3, after V lost 2 bases and J lost 5 bases. This CDR3 contains 15 residues. CDR1 and CDR2 from the germline V gene are SGHVS and FQNEAQ. As DNA, the CDR3 is TGTGCCAGCAGCTTACGGGACAGGGGGCGAACTGAAGCTTTCTTT. Its translation is CASSLRDRGRTEAFF.

The V and J genes are TRBV7-3 and TRBJ2-1; TRBD2 matches at 9 bases. Trimming cost V 8 bases and J 7 bases; bases outside gene matches: 6. The V gene's germline CDR1 is SGHTA and CDR2 FQGTGA. The CDR3 consists of 13 residues. The CDR3 DNA is TGTGCCAGCGTAGCTAGCGGGAAAAATGAGCAGTTCTTC. It translates to CASVASGKNEQFF.

The chain is built from TRBV18 and TRBJ1-2; D possibly corresponds to TRBD1 (6 bases). V lost 6 bases and J lost 8, with 16 bases in between. The CDR3 runs to 13 residues. The germline V gene encodes CDR1 KGHSH and CDR2 LQKENI. The DNA for the CDR3 is TGTGCCAGCTCCGATACAGGGAGTCGAGGCTACACCTTC. Its translation: CASSDTGSRGYTF.

The chain couples TRBV25-1 to TRBJ1-1; 8 bases match TRBD1. J gave up 4 bases and V 4 bases, and 5 bases lay outside the gene matches. The germline V gene encodes CDR1 MGHDK and CDR2 SYGVNS. The CDR3 covers 14 residues. CDR3 nucleotides: TGTGCCAGCAGTGGCGGACAGGGTGGCACTGAAGCTTTCTTT. It translates to CASSGGQGGTEAFF.

The DNA of the CDR3 is TGTGCCAGCTCACCAGTGGACGGGAGGAGCTCCTACGAGCAGTACTTC. Protein sequence: CASSPVDGRSSYEQYF. This chain uses TRBV18 with TRBJ2-7, with TRBD2 identical over 7 bases. There are 16 residues in the CDR3. Germline CDR1 is KGHSH and CDR2 is LQKENI. V trimming: 2 bases; J trimming: 0 bases; junction bases outside the gene matches: 7.

The chain couples TRBV18 to TRBJ2-3; perhaps TRBD1 as D (6 bases). The V end was cut by 3 bases, the J end by 2 bases, with 12 bases between. Germline V gene sequence: CDR1 KGHSH, CDR2 LQKENI. The CDR3 contains 15 residues. CDR3 sequence reads: CASSPSGVFTDTQYF. CDR3 in DNA: TGTGCCAGCTCACCTTCAGGGGTTTTCACAGATACGCAGTATTTT.

The V call is TRBV5-4, the J call TRBJ1-2; D is unclear. With 0 bases removed from V and 5 bases from J, the gap between germline ends came to 5 bases. CDR3 length: 12 amino acids. CDR1 is SGHNT, CDR2 YYREEE, per germline (reference sequence). CDR3 loop: CASSLDAYGYTF. The CDR3 nucleotides are TGTGCCAGCAGCTTGGATGCGTATGGCTACACCTTC.

V usage is TRBV30 and J usage is TRBJ1-5; D uncertain. Germline-derived CDR1 and CDR2 are GTSNPN and SVGIG (reference sequence). This CDR3 has 12 residues. The V end was cut by 1 base, the J end by 5 bases, with 6 bases between. CDR3 coding DNA: TGTGCCTGGAGTGGAGGAGATCAGCCCCAGCATTTT. Its protein is CAWSGGDQPQHF.

Only one count was recorded for this clone. This sequence joins TRBV3-1 (or the pseudogene TRBV3-2) and TRBJ2-6; 7 bases are a match to TRBD1. The CDR3 totals 16 residues. Germline V gene lookup returns CDR1 LGHDT and CDR2 YNNKEL (reference sequence). The junction had 3 bases not matched to a gene; V was cut back by 2 bases and J by 2 bases. The CDR3 bases are TGTGCCAGCAGCCAAAGAACAGGGGCTGGGGCCAACGTCCTGACTTTC. Protein sequence: CASSQRTGAGANVLTF.